These 25 T cell receptor beta chains were all obtained from the same sample, sequenced in a study of shared clonotypes between healthy human individuals (TCRdb year 2020). The method was the immunoSEQ multiplex PCR assay. This immuneACCESS table, as held by TCRdb, lists in-frame sequences with V and J called but not all clones. Of the missing ones, under half trace to an unresolved V gene in checked studies; the others have no known cause. The sample includes some 490,000 clones, with roughly 80% observed a single time. The ten largest clonotypes hold 10% to 15% of the sample. The sample consisted of PBMCs. These receptors came from a woman in her thirties or forties in good health. Some clones in this sample may be carry-over from other donors' samples.

This sequence joins TRBV7-2 and TRBJ1-1; TRBD1 matches at 8 bases. CDR3 length equals 17 residues. Germline values: CDR1 SGHTA, CDR2 FQGNSA. The V and J ends lost 4 bases and 0 bases, in that order; junction bases with no gene match: 10. The CDR3 spells CASSSPVDRALNTEAFF. DNA of the CDR3: TGTGCCAGCAGCTCCCCCGTGGACAGGGCCCTGAACACTGAAGCTTTCTTT.

The V call is TRBV29-1, the J call TRBJ2-1; TRBD2 might be the D (5 bases). The CDR3 is made up of 12 amino acids. CDR1 is SQVTM and CDR2 is ANQGSEA in the germline V gene. Trimming removed 4 bases from V and 10 bases from J, with 14 bases in between. The CDR3 sequence is CSVGAAGGEQFF. The CDR3 nucleotides are TGCAGCGTTGGGGCCGCGGGCGGGGAGCAGTTCTTC.

J is TRBJ1-2 and V is TRBV7-2, with D hard to call. CDR3 size: 14 residues. Trimming cost V 2 bases and J 7 bases, with 14 bases left between them. CDR1 is SGHTA, CDR2 FQGNSA, per germline. CDR3 in amino acids: CASSLSQGIFGYTF. The CDR3 DNA reads as TGTGCCAGCAGCTTATCGCAAGGGATCTTTGGCTACACCTTC. The full variable domain, with the rest looked up from reference TRBV7-2 and TRBJ1-2, is GAGVSQSPSNKVTEKGKDVELRCDPISGHTALYWYRQSLGQGLEFLIYFQGNSAPDKSGLPSDRFSAERTGGSVSTLTIQRTQQEDSAVYLCASSLSQGIFGYTFGSGTRLTVV.

This clone came up a few times. The chain uses TRBV11-2 and TRBJ2-1; 10 bases fit TRBD2. The CDR3 extends over 16 amino acids. Unmatched junction bases numbered 8, after V lost 5 bases and J lost 4 bases. Germline V CDR1 and CDR2: SGHAT, FQNNGV. For the CDR3, the DNA is TGTGCCAGCAGCCTCGGGGGACTAGCGACTTACAATGAGCAGTTCTTC. Amino acid sequence: CASSLGGLATYNEQFF.

As regards this clone: This probably arose from a read error, given a far larger clone one base away. The CDR3 nucleotides read TGCAGCGCTCGGACTAACGGGAGTCTAGAGACCCAGTACTTC. Translated: CSARTNGSLETQYF. The chain joins TRBV29-1 to TRBJ2-5; maybe TRBD2 (6 bases). V was trimmed by 7 bases and J by 4 bases, leaving 19 bases between them. CDR1 is SQVTM, CDR2 ANQGSEA, per germline. This CDR3 spans 14 amino acids. The full variable domain, with the rest looked up from reference TRBV29-1 and TRBJ2-5, is SAVISQKPSRDICQRGTSLTIQCQVDSQVTMMFWYRQQPGQSLTLIATANQGSEATYESGFVIDKFPISRPNLTFSTLTVSNMSPEDSSIYLCSARTNGSLETQYFGPGTRLLVL.

This clone was picked up many times. This chain uses TRBV5-4 with TRBJ1-2; D ambiguous. The CDR3 is made up of 14 amino acids. The V and J ends lost 0 bases and 7 bases respectively, with 13 bases between them. The germline gives CDR1 SGHNT, CDR2 YYREEE (reference sequence). The CDR3 spells CASSLGPGWSGYTF. For the CDR3, the DNA is TGTGCCAGCAGCTTGGGCCCGGGTTGGAGTGGCTACACCTTC.

This clone was counted once. The rearrangement joins TRBV18 to TRBJ2-3; D possibly uses TRBD1 or TRBD2 (5 bases each). Trimming removed 3 bases from V and 5 bases from J, with 15 bases in between. The CDR3 spans 15 residues. CDR1 is KGHSH and CDR2 is LQKENI in the germline V gene. The CDR3 is CASSPGPDELDTQYF. Here the CDR3 DNA reads TGTGCCAGCTCACCGGGACCGGATGAGCTAGATACGCAGTATTTT. Based on the CDR3 plus reference TRBV18 and TRBJ2-3, the full variable domain is NAGVMQNPRHLVRRRGQEARLRCSPMKGHSHVYWYRQLPEEGLKFMVYLQKENIIDESGMPKERFSAEFPKEGPSILRIQQVVRGDSAAYFCASSPGPDELDTQYFGPGTRLTVL.

This clone came up once. The CDR3 DNA sequence: TGTGCCAGCCGCCAGGGACTAGCGGGAAAAGAGCAGTACTTC. The encoded protein is CASRQGLAGKEQYF. J is TRBJ2-7 and V is TRBV11-2; 13 bases are shared with TRBD2. V shed 8 bases and J 7 bases; nucleotides not matched to a gene: 8. Germline V gene lookup returns CDR1 SGHAT and CDR2 FQNNGV. The CDR3 has 14 amino acids.

The chain uses TRBV7-3 and TRBJ2-1, with 9 nucleotides matching TRBD2. The CDR3 sequence is 15 residues long. The V gene's germline CDR1 is SGHTA and CDR2 FQGTGA. Trimming took 3 bases from V and 4 from J; bases not matched to a gene: 4. For the CDR3, the DNA is TGTGCCAGCAGCTTGGATAGCGGGGGATACAATGAGCAGTTCTTC. Amino acids: CASSLDSGGYNEQFF.

V gene TRBV5-6 combines with J gene TRBJ2-2, with 7 bases identical to TRBD2. This CDR3 region has 15 residues. Trimming removed 1 base from V and 1 base from J; junction bases left unmatched: 1. From germline, CDR1 is SGHDT and CDR2 YYEEEE. CDR3: CASSLLAVNTGELFF. Here the CDR3 DNA reads TGTGCCAGCAGCTTGCTAGCGGTGAACACCGGGGAGCTGTTTTTT.

This chain connects TRBV9 to TRBJ1-2, with D perhaps TRBD1 (6 bases). V was shortened by 3 bases and J by 8 bases, with 11 bases between the two germline ends. Germline CDR1 and CDR2: SGDLS and YYNGEE. The CDR3 covers 12 residues. The CDR3 loop reads CASSEQGKGYTF. The CDR3 nucleotides read TGTGCCAGCAGCGAACAGGGAAAGGGCTACACCTTC.

In the case of this clone: This likely came from a read error, as a far larger clone is one base away. This chain connects TRBV5-1 to TRBJ1-1, with D perhaps TRBD1 (5 bases). The length of the CDR3 is 15 residues. Germline V gives CDR1 SGHRS, CDR2 YFSETQ. The CDR3 protein is CASGLGPAYRTEAFF. CDR3 bases: TGCGCCAGCGGCTTGGGGCCAGCCTACCGCACTGAAGCTTTCTTT.

This chain uses TRBV5-1 with TRBJ2-5; 9 bases agree with TRBD1. CDR1 is SGHRS, CDR2 YFSETQ, per germline. V shed 4 bases and J 2 bases; nucleotides not matched to a gene: 9. This CDR3 is 16 amino acids long. The CDR3 loop reads CASSNRDRVGQETQYF. The CDR3 DNA reads TGCGCCAGCAGCAACCGGGACAGGGTGGGGCAAGAGACCCAGTACTTC.

As to this clone: One base separates it from a far larger clone, so it is likely a read error. The sample has other DNA sequences that encode this CDR3 too. The chain carries TRBV4-3 and TRBJ2-7, with a tentative D call TRBD2 (6 bases). CDR1 is LGHNA, CDR2 YSLEER, per germline. CDR3 length: 13 residues. This chain's CDR3 is CASSQGGYYEQYF. CDR3 nucleotides: TGCGCAAGCAGCCAAGGAGGGTACTACGAGCAGTACTTC.

Regarding this clone: A far more abundant clone sits one base away, making this likely a read error. Other DNA sequences in the same sample also yield this CDR3. The chain joins TRBV27 to TRBJ1-4, with D possibly being TRBD1 (5 bases). This CDR3 comprises 15 residues. Germline V CDR1 and CDR2: MNHEY, SMNVEV (reference sequence). The CDR3 DNA reads TGTGCTAGCAGTTCGGCGGGGGCAACTAATGAAAAACTGTTTTTT. It encodes CASSSAGATNEKLFF.

The chain uses TRBV6-5 and TRBJ2-2, with D tentatively TRBD1 (6 bases). Germline CDR1 and CDR2: MNHEY and SVGAGI. V dropped 9 bases and J dropped 1 base, with 15 bases sitting between them. The CDR3 sequence is 15 residues long. Here the CDR3 DNA reads TGTGCCAGTGGGGGCAGGGACCTGAACACCGGGGAGCTGTTTTTT. Its translation: CASGGRDLNTGELFF.

The J gene is TRBJ2-5, the V gene TRBV5-1; TRBD1 matches at 9 bases. The germline V gene has CDR1 SGHRS and CDR2 YFSETQ. The CDR3 is 15 amino acids. The J segment lost 6 bases and the V segment lost 5 bases, leaving 11 bases of the junction unmatched. DNA of the CDR3: TGCGCCAGCAGTTCCGGGACAGGGCTGAAAAAGACCCAGTACTTC. Translating it yields CASSSGTGLKKTQYF.

V gene TRBV7-3 combines with J gene TRBJ2-1; possible D gene TRBD2, 6 bases. CDR1 SGHTA and CDR2 FQGTGA come from the germline V gene. Trimming left V 1 base short and J 6 bases short, with 16 bases between. This CDR3 is 16 amino acids long. In DNA form, the CDR3 reads TGTGCCAGCAGCTTAAACCCGGGACTCCCAGTCAATGAGCAGTTCTTC. This translates into CASSLNPGLPVNEQFF. Using reference TRBV7-3 and TRBJ2-1 for the parts outside the CDR3, the full variable domain is GAGVSQTPSNKVTEKGKYVELRCDPISGHTALYWYRQSLGQGPEFLIYFQGTGAADDSGLPNDRFFAVRPEGSVSTLKIQRTERGDSAVYLCASSLNPGLPVNEQFFGPGTRLTVL.

This chain joins TRBV7-9 and TRBJ2-1; perhaps TRBD2 as D (6 bases). The ends were cut back, 5 bases at V and 0 bases at J, with 14 bases in the middle. CDR3 length: 16 residues. CDR1 is SEHNR and CDR2 is FQNEAQ in the germline V gene (reference sequence). The CDR3 sequence: CASSPPIGSSYNEQFF. The CDR3 region has the DNA TGTGCCAGCAGCCCTCCGATCGGGAGCTCCTACAATGAGCAGTTCTTC.

This chain connects TRBV5-1 to TRBJ2-3; 7 nucleotides line up with TRBD1. Germline V lookup: CDR1 SGHRS, CDR2 YFSETQ. The CDR3 sequence is 16 residues long. The V segment lost 3 bases and the J segment 2 bases; nucleotides outside the gene matches: 9. CDR3 protein: CASSSNSGTDTDTQYF. The DNA of the CDR3 is TGCGCCAGCAGCTCCAATTCCGGGACAGACACAGATACGCAGTATTTT. The whole variable domain, filled in from reference TRBV5-1 and TRBJ2-3, reads KAGVTQTPRYLIKTRGQQVTLSCSPISGHRSVSWYQQTPGQGLQFLFEYFSETQRNKGNFPGRFSGRQFSNSRSEMNVSTLELGDSALYLCASSSNSGTDTDTQYFGPGTRLTVL.

This clone is a singleton in its sample. This likely reflects a read error, since a far larger clone is one base away. The chain combines TRBV4-2 with TRBJ2-7; TRBD2 aligns across 10 bases. The germline V gene encodes CDR1 LGHNA and CDR2 YNFKEQ. With 5 bases clipped from V and 4 bases from J, the junction kept 8 bases outside the gene matches. The CDR3 is 15 amino acids. The CDR3 DNA reads TGTGCCAGCAGCTTAGAAGCGGGAGGGCTGTACGAGCAGTACTTC. It translates to CASSLEAGGLYEQYF.

Only one count was recorded for this clone. An end of the junction does not agree with germline; a read error may underlie this. This rearrangement joins TRBV28 to TRBJ1-5; D is perhaps TRBD1 (6 bases). The germline gives CDR1 MDHEN, CDR2 SYDVKM. The CDR3 totals 14 residues. The CDR3 region is CASSLGGSSQPQHF. The CDR3 coding sequence is TGTGCCAGCAGTTTAGGGGGCAGCAGTCAGCCCCAGCATTTT.

Remarks on this clone: A far larger clone is just one base off, so this is likely a read error. The V and J genes are TRBV5-1 and TRBJ2-7; 11 nucleotides match TRBD1. CDR1 SGHRS and CDR2 YFSETQ come from the germline V gene. The CDR3 length is 15 residues. CDR3 loop: CAGSLEPGQGVEQYF. CDR3 coding DNA: TGCGCCGGCAGCTTGGAGCCGGGACAGGGGGTCGAGCAGTACTTC.

Points on this clone: Given a much more abundant clone one base away, this may be a read error. The rearrangement links TRBV7-2 to TRBJ2-7; 7 bases map to TRBD2. The germline V gene encodes CDR1 SGHTA and CDR2 FQGNSA. The CDR3 is 15 residues long. Losses at the gene ends were 1 base for V and 0 bases for J; bases not matched to a gene: 3. CDR3 protein: CASSLGGGGSYEQYF. In nucleotides, the CDR3 is TGTGCCAGCAGCTTAGGGGGCGGGGGCTCCTACGAGCAGTACTTC.

This clone occurred a few times. This chain uses TRBV30 with TRBJ1-1; D remains unclear. V lost 0 bases to trimming and J lost 3 bases, with 8 bases between them. This CDR3 contains 13 residues. Germline V gene lookup returns CDR1 GTSNPN and CDR2 SVGIG (reference sequence). The CDR3 sequence is CAWSVGIYTEAFF. DNA of the CDR3: TGTGCCTGGAGTGTGGGAATCTACACTGAAGCTTTCTTT. The full variable domain, its missing parts supplied by reference TRBV30 and TRBJ1-1, is SQTIHQWPATLVQPVGSPLSLECTVEGTSNPNLYWYRQAAGRGLQLLFYSVGIGQISSEVPQNLSASRPQDRQFILSSKKLLLSDSGFYLCAWSVGIYTEAFFGQGTRLTVV.